This TCR beta chain comes out of a study of blood T cell repertoires in COVID-19. Study-level background: Acute and convalescent COVID-19 specimens originated in the United States, Italy and Spain.

Original processing notes: Scientists estimated how many nucleated cells there were by amplifying reference gene primers. Sequencing was performed with immunoSEQ multiplex PCR; in TCRdb, only in-frame clones are kept and a portion is missing. V and J calls and clone size are copied from that table; D and trimming were computed from the DNA. The sample lists roughly 260,000 clones; less than 85% were seen once. The junction had 13 bases not matched to a gene; V was cut back by 1 base and J by 8 bases. The CDR3 runs 16 residues. Germline assignment: CDR1 KGHSH and CDR2 LQKENI. This TCR was sampled from a young woman with acute or convalescent COVID-19. The chain couples TRBV18 to TRBJ1-2; the match to TRBD1 covers 7 bases. What was sequenced was peripheral blood. CDR3 sequence (DNA): TGTGCCAGCTCACCACTAAGGGACAGCAGTATTGTGGGCTACACCTTC. Protein sequence: CASSPLRDSSIVGYTF. Full variable domain (missing parts from reference TRBV18 and TRBJ1-2): NAGVMQNPRHLVRRRGQEARLRCSPMKGHSHVYWYRQLPEEGLKFMVYLQKENIIDESGMPKERFSAEFPKEGPSILRIQQVVRGDSAAYFCASSPLRDSSIVGYTFGSGTRLTVV.